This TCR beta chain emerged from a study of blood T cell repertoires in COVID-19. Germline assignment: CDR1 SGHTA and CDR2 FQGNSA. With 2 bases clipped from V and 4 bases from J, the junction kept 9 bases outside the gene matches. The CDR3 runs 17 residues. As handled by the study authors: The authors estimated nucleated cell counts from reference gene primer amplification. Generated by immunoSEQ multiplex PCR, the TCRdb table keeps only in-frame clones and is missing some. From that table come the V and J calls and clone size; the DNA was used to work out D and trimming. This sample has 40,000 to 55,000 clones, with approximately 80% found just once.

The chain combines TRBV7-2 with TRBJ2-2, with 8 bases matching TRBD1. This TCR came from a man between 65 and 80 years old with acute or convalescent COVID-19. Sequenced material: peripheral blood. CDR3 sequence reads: CASSLTRTGLRTGELFF. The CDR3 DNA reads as TGTGCCAGCAGCTTAACCAGGACAGGGCTTCGCACCGGGGAGCTGTTTTTT.